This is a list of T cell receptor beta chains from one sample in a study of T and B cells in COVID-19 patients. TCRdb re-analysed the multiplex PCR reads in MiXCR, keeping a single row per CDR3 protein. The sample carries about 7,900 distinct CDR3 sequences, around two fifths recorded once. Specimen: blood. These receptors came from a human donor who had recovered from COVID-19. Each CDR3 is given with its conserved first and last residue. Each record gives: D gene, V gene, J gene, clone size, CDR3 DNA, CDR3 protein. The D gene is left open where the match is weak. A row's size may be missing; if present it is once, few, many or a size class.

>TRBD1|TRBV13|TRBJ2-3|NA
TGTGCCAGCAGCTCCTACCAGCGACAGGGGGCGAGGAGCACAGATACGCAGTATTTT
CASSSYQRQGARSTDTQYF
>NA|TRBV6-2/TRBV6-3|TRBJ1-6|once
TGTGCCAGCAGCCAAACGGCAAATTCACCCCTCCACTTT
CASSQTANSPLHF
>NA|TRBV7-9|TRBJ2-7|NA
TGTGCCAGCAGCTTAGTGGGAGAGCAGTACTTC
CASSLVGEQYF
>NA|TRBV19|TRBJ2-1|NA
TGTGCCAGTAATTCCCCCGGGACCCAAAATCGGGGGATAAAGCAGTTCTTC
CASNSPGTQNRGIKQFF
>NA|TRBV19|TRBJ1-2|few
TGTGCCAGTAAAGCAGTCTATGGCTACACCTTC
CASKAVYGYTF
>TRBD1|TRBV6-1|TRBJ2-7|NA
TGTGCCAGCAGCGTGACAGGGTCTCACGCCTACGAGCAGTACTTC
CASSVTGSHAYEQYF
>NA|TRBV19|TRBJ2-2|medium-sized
TGTGCCAGTAGTCAGGGGACCGGGGAGCTGTTTTTT
CASSQGTGELFF
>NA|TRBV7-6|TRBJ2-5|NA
TGTGCCAGCAGCCTCAGGACTCGGGAAGAGACCCAGTACTTC
CASSLRTREETQYF
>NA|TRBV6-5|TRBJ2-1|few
TGTGCCAGCAGTTTAAGGCTTAGTTCCTACAATGAGCAGTTCTTC
CASSLRLSSYNEQFF
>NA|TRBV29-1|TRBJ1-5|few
TGCAGCGTGGGGGGGAGCAATCAGCCCCAGCATTTT
CSVGGSNQPQHF
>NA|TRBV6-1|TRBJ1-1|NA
TGTGCCAGCAGTTACTCCCCAGGGCTCGGGAACACTGAAGCTTTCTTT
CASSYSPGLGNTEAFF
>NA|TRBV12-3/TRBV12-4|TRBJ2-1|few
TGTGCCAGCAGTCCGGTCTACAATGAGCAGTTCTTC
CASSPVYNEQFF
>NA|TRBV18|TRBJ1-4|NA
TGTGCCAGCTCACCCGGGGCAGGGCCCGAAAAACTGTTTTTT
CASSPGAGPEKLFF
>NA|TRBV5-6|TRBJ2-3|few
TGTGCCAGCAGCTTTCCGACAGCTCCAGATACGCAGTATTTT
CASSFPTAPDTQYF
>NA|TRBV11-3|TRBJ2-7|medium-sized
TGTGCCAGCAGCCCAGGGACCTCCTACGAGCAGTACTTC
CASSPGTSYEQYF
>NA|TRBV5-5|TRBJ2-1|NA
TGTGCCAGCAGCTTGACTTCCAGGCAAAATGAGCAGTTCTTC
CASSLTSRQNEQFF
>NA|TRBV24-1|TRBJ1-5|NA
TGTGCCACCAGTGTCGGGTCACAGGGTCAGCCCCAGCATTTT
CATSVGSQGQPQHF
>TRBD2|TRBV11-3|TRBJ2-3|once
TGTGCCAGCAGCCCCAAACTAGCGGGGGGAATGCAGTATTTT
CASSPKLAGGMQYF
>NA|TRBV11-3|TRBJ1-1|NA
TGTGCCAGCAGCTTAGAACTGGAGATGAACACTGAAGCTTTCTTT
CASSLELEMNTEAFF
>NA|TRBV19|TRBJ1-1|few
TGTGCCAGTAGTCTAACAGGGACGAACACTGAAGCTTTCTTT
CASSLTGTNTEAFF
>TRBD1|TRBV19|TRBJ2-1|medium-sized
TGTGCCAGTAGGATGGACAGGTCTCCATACAATGAGCAGTTCTTC
CASRMDRSPYNEQFF
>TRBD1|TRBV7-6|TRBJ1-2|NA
TGTGCCAGCAGCTTAGAGAGGCAGGGGGCTCATGGCTACACCTTC
CASSLERQGAHGYTF
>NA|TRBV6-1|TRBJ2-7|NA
TGTGCCAGCAGGGGGGCAGGGATAACATCCTACGAGCAGTACTTC
CASRGAGITSYEQYF
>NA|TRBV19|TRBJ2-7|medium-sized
TGTGCCACCTCGCCCTCCGGTTTCTCCTACGAGCAGTACTTC
CATSPSGFSYEQYF
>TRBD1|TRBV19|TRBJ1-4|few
TGTGCCAGTACCACCCGGGACAGAAATAATGAAAAACTGTTTTTT
CASTTRDRNNEKLFF
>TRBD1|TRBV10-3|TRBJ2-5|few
TGTGCCATCAGTGAAGGGGGCGGGGAGACCCAGTACTTC
CAISEGGGETQYF
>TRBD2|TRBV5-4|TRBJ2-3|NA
TGTGCCAGCAGCTTGTTGCGGGGGGCCGCAGATACGCAGTATTTT
CASSLLRGAADTQYF
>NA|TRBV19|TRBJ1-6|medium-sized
TGTGCCAGTAGTATCTCCTTGAATTCACCCCTCCACTTT
CASSISLNSPLHF
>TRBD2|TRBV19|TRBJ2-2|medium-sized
TGTGCCAGTAGTTACCAGGGGACTAGTTGGAACACCGGGGAGCTGTTTTTT
CASSYQGTSWNTGELFF
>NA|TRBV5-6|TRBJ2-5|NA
TGTGCCAGCAGCCTCACTGGGTACTTC
CASSLTGYF
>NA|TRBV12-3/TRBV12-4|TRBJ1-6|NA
TGTGCCAGCAGTTTATCCGGGGGTCGCTCACCCCTCCACTTT
CASSLSGGRSPLHF
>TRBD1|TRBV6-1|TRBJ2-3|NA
TGTGCCAGCAGTGTAGTTACAGGGGGGTTTAGCACAGATACGCAGTATTTT
CASSVVTGGFSTDTQYF
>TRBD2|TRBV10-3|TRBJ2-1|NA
TGTGCCATCTCTGGCGGGGGGGCCCTTAACAATGAGCAGTTCTTC
CAISGGGALNNEQFF
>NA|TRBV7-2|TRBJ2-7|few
TGTGCCAGCAGGGCCACGTTAGGCGGATTCTACGAGCAGTACTTC
CASRATLGGFYEQYF
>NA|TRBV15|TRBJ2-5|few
TGTGCCACCAGCAGAGTACCGAACTCCCGAGAGACCCAGTACTTC
CATSRVPNSRETQYF
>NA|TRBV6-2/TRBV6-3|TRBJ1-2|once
TGTGCCAGCAGCGCAGAAACACAGTCCTATGGCTACACCTTC
CASSAETQSYGYTF
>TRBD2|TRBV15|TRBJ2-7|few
TGTGCCACCAGCAGAGATTGGAGTAGCGGGGGACGATACGAGCAGTACTTC
CATSRDWSSGGRYEQYF
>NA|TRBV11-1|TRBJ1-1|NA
TGTGCCAGCAGCTTAGGGGTCGAGGCCACTGAAGCTTTCTTT
CASSLGVEATEAFF
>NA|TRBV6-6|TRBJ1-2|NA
TGTGCCAGCAGCAAACCCGAGGACTTGGGGGGCTACACCTTC
CASSKPEDLGGYTF
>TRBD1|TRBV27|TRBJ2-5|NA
TGTGCCAGCACCCAGACCGGGACAGGGGTTCGTTGGGAGACCCAGTACTTC
CASTQTGTGVRWETQYF
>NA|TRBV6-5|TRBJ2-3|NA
TGTGCCAGCAGTTACTCCCCGGCGGCAGAAGGGACAGATACGCAGTATTTT
CASSYSPAAEGTDTQYF
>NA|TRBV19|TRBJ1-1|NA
TGTGCCAGTAGGAGGGACGGTCGTTCCCCCACTGAAGCTTTCTTT
CASRRDGRSPTEAFF
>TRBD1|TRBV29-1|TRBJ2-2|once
TGCAGCGTTGGGACAGGGGGGACCACCGGGGAGCTGTTTTTT
CSVGTGGTTGELFF
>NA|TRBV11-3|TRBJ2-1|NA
TGTGCCAGCAGCCAAGAGAGGACCATTTACAATGAGCAGTTCTTC
CASSQERTIYNEQFF
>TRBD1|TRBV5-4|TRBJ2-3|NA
TGTGCCAGCAGCTTGGGGGACAGGCTATGGGCAGATACGCAGTATTTT
CASSLGDRLWADTQYF
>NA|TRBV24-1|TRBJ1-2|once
TGTGCCACCGGGCAGGGAGGAATCGGTGGCTACACCTTC
CATGQGGIGGYTF
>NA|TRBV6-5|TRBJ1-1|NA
TGTGCCAGCAGTTTGGGTACGGGAGCTTTCTTT
CASSLGTGAFF